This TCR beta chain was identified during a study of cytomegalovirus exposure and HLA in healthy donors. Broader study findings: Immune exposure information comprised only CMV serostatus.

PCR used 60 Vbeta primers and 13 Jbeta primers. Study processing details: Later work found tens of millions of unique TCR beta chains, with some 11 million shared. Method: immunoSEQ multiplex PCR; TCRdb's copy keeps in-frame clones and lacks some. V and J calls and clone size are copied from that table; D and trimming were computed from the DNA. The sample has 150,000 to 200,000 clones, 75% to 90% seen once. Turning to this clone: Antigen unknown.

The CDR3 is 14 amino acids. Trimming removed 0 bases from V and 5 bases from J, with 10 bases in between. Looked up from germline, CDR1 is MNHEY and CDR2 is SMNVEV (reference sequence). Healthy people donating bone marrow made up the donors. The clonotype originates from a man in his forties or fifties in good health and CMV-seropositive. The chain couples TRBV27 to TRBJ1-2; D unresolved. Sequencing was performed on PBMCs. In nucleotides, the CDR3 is TGTGCCAGCAGTTTATCGCCCGGGTTTTATGGCTACACCTTC. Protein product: CASSLSPGFYGYTF.